This T cell receptor beta chain was sequenced during a study of blood T cell repertoires in COVID-19. On the study more broadly: Acute and convalescent COVID-19 specimens originated in the United States, Italy and Spain.

Seattle patients were enrolled during active infection and followed longitudinally. How the authors handled the data: Amplification of reference gene primers provided the estimated nucleated cell counts. Some clones are missing from TCRdb's copy, which holds only in-frame ones; the method was immunoSEQ multiplex PCR. V and J calls and clone size are copied from that table; D and trimming were computed from the DNA. The sample holds about 140,000 clones, 80% to 85% seen once. This CDR3 comprises 15 residues. CDR1 is SGHTA, CDR2 FQGNSA, per germline. Trimming pared 7 bases from V and 4 bases from J, leaving 16 bases between.

V and J are TRBV7-2 and TRBJ2-2; possible D gene TRBD2, 6 bases. The receptor was derived from a man aged 25 to 45 with COVID-19, enrolled during active disease. Sequences were obtained from peripheral blood. The CDR3 here is CASKPEGSATGELFF. CDR3 nucleotide sequence: TGTGCCAGCAAACCGGAGGGTTCTGCCACCGGGGAGCTGTTTTTT.